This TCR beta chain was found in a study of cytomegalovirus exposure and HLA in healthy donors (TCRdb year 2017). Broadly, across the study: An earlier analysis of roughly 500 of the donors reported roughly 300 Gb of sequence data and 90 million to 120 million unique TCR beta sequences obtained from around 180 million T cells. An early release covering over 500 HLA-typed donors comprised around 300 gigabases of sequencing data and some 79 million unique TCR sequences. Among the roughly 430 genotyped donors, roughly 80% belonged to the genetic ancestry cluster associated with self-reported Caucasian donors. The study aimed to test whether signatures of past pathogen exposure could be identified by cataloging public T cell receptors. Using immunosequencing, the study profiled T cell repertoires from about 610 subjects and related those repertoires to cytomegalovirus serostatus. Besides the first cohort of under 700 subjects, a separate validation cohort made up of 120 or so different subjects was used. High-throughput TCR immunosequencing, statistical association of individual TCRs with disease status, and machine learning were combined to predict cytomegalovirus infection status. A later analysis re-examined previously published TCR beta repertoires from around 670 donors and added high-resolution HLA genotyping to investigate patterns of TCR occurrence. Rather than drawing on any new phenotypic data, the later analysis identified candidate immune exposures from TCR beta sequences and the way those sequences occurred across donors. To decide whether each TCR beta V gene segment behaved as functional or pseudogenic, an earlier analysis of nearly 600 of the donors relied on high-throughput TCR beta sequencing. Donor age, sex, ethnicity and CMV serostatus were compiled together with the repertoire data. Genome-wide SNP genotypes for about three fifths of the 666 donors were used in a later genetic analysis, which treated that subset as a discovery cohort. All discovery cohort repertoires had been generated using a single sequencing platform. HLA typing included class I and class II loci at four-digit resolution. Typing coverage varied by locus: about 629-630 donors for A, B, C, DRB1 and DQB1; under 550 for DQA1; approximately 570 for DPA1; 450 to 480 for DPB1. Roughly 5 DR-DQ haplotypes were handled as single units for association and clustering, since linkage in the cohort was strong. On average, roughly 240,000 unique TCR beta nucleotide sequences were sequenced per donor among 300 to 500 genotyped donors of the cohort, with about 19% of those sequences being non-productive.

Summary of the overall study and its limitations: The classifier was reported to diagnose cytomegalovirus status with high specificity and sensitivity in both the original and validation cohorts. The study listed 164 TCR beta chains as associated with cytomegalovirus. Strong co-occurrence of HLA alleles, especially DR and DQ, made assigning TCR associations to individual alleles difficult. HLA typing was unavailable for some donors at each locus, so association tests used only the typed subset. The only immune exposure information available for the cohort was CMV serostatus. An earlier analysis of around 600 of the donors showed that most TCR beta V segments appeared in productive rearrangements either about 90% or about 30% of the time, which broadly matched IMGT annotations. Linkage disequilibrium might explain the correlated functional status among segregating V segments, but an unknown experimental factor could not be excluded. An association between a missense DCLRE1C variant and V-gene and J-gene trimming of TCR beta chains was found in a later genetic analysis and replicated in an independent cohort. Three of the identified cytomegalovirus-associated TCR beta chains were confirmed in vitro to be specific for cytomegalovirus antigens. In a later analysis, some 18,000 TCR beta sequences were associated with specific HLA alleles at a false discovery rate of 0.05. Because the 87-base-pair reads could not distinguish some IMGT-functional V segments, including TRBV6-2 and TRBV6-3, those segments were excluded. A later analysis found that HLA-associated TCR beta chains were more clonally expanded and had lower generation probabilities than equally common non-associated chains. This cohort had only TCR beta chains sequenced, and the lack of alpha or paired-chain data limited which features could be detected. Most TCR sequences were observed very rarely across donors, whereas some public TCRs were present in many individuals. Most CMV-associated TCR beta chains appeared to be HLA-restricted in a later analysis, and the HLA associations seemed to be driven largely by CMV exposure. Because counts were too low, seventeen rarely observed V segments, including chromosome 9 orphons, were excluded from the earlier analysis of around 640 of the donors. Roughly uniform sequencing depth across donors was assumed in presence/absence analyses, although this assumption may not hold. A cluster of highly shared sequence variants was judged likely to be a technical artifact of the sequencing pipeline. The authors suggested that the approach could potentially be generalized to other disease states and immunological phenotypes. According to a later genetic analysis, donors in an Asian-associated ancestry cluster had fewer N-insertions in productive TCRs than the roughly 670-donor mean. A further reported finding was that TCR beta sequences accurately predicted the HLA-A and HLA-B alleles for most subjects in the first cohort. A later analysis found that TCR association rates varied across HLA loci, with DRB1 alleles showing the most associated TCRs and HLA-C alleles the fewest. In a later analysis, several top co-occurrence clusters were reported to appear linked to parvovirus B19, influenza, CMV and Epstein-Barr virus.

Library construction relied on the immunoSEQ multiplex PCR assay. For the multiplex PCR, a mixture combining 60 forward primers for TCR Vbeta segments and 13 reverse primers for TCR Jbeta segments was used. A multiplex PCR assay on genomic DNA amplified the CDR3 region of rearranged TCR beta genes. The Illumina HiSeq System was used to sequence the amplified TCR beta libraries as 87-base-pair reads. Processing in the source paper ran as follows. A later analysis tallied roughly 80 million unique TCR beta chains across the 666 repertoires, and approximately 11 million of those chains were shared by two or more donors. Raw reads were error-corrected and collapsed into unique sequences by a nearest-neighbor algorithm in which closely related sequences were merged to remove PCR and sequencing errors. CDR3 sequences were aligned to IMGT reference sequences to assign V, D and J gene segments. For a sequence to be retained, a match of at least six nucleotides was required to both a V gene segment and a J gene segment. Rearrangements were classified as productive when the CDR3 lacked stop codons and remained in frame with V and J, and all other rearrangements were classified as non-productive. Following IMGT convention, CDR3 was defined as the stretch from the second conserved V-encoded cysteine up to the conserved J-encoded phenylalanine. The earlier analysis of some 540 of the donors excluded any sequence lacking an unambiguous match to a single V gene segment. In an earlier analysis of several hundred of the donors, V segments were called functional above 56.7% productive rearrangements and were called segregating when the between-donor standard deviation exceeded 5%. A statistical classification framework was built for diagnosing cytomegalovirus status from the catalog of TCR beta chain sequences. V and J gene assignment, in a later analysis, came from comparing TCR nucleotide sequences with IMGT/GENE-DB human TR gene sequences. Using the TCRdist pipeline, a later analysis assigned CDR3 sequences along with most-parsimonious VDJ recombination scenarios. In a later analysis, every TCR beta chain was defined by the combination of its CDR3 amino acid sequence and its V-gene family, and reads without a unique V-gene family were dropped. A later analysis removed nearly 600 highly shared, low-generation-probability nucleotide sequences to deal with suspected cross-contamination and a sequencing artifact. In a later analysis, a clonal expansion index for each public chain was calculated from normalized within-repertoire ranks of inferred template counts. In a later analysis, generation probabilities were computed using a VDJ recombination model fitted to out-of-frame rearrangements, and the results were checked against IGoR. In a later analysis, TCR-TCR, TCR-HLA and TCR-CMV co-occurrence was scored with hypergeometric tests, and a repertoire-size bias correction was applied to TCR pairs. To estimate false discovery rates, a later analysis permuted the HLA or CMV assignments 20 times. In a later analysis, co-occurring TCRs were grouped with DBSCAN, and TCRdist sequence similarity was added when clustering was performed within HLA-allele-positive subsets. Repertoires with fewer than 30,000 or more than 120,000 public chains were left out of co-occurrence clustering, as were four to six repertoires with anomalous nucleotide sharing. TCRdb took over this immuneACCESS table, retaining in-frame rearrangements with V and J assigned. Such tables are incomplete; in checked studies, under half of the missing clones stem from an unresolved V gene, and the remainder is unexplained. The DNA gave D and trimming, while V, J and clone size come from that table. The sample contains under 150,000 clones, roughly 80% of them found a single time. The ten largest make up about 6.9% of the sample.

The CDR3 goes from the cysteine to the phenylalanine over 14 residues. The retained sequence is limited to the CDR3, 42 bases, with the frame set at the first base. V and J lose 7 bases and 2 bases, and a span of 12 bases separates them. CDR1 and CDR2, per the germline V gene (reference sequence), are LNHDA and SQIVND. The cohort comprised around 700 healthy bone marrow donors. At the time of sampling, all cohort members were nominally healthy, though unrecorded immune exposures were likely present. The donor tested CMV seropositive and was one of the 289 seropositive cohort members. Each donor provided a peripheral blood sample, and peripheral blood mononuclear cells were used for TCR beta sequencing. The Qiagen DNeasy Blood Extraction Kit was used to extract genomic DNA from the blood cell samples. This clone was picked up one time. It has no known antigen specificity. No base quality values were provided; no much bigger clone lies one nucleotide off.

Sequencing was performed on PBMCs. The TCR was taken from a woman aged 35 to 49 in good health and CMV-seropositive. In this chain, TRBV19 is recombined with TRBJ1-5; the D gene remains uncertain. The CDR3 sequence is CASKTQRGNQPQHF. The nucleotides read TGTGCCAGTAAAACCCAACGAGGCAATCAGCCCCAGCATTTT.